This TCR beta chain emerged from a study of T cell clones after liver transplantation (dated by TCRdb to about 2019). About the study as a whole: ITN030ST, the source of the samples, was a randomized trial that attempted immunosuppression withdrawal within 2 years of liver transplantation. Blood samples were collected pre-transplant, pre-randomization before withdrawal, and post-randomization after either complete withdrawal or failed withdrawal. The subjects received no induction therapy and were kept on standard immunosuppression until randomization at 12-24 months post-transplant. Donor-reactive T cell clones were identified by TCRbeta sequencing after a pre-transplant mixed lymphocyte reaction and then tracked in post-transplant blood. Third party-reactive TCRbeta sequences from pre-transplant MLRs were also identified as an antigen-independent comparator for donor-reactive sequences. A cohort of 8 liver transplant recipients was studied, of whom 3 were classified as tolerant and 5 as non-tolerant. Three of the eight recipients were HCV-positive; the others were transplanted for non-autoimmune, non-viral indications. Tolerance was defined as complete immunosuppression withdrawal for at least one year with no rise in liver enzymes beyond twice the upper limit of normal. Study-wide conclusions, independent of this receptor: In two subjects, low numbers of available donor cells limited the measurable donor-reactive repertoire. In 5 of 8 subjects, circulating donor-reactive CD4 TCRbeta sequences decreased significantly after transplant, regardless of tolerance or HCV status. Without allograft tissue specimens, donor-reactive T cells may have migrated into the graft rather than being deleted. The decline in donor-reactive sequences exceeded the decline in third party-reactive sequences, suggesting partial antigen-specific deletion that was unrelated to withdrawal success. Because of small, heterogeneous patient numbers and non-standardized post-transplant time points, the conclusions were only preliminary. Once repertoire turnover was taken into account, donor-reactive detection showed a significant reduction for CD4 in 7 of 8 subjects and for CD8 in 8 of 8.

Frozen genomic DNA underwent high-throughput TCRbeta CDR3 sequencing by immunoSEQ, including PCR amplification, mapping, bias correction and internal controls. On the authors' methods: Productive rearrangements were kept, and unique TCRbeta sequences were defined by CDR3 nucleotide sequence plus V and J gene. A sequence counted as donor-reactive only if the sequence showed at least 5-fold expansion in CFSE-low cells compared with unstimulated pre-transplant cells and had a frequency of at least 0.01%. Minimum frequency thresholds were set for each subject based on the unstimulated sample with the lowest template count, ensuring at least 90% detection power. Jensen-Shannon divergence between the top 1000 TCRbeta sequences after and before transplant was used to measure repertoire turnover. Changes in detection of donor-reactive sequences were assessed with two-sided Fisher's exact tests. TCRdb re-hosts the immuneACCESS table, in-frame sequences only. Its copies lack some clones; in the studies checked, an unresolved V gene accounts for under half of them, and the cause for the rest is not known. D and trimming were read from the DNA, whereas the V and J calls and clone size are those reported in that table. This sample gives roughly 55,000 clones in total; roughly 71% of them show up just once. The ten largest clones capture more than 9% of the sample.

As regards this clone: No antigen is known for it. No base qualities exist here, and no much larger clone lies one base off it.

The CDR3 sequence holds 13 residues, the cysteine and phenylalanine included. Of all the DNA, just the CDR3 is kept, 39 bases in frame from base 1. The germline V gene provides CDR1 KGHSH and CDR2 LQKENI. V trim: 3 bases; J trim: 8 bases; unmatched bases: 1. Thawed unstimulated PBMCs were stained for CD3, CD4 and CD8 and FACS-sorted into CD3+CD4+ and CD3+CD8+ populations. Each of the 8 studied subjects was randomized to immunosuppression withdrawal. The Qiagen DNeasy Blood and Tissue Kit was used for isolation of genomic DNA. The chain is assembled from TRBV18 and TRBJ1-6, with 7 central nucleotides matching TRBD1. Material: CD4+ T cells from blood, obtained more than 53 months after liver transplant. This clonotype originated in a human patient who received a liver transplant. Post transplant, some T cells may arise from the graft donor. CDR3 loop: CASSPTGDSPLHF. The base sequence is TGTGCCAGCTCACCTACAGGGGATTCACCCCTCCACTTT. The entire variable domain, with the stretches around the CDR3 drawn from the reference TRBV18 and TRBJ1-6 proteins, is NAGVMQNPRHLVRRRGQEARLRCSPMKGHSHVYWYRQLPEEGLKFMVYLQKENIIDESGMPKERFSAEFPKEGPSILRIQQVVRGDSAAYFCASSPTGDSPLHFGNGTRLTVT.